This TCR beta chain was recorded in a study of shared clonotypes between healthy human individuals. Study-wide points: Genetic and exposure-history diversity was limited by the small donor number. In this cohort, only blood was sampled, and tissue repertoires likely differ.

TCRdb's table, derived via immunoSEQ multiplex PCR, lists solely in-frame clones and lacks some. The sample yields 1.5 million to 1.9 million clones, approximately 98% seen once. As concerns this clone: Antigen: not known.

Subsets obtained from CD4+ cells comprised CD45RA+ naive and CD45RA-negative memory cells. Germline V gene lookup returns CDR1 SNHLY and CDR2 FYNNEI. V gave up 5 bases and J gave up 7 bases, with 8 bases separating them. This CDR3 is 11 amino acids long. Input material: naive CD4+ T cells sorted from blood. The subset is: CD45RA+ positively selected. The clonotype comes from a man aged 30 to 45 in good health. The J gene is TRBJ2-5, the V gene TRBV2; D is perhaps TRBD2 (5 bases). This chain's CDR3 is CASSIAGTQYF. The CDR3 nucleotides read TGTGCCAGCAGTATTGCGGGGACCCAGTACTTC. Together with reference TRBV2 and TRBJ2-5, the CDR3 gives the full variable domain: EPEVTQTPSHQVTQMGQEVILRCVPISNHLYFYWYRQILGQKVEFLVSFYNNEISEKSEIFDDQFSVERPDGSNFTLKIRSTKLEDSAMYFCASSIAGTQYFGPGTRLLVL.